The 27 T cell receptor beta chains presented below share a single source sample, sequenced in a study of blood T cell repertoires in COVID-19. Profiling relied on immunoSEQ multiplex PCR, and the TCRdb table lists in-frame clones only, not all of them. Here the sample spans 300,000 to 400,000 clones, 88% being singletons. The sequenced sample consisted of PBMCs or T cells enriched from blood (not recorded which). Source of these receptors: a woman under 30 who had recovered from COVID-19.

The count of this clone is one. The V gene is TRBV4-3, the J gene TRBJ1-1; D possibly corresponds to TRBD1 (6 bases). V shed 0 bases and J shed 5 bases, with 13 bases lying between them. Germline V gene data show CDR1 as LGHNA and CDR2 as YSLEER. The CDR3 loop spans 15 amino acids. The CDR3 sequence: CASSQEAQGRTEAFF. The CDR3 nucleotides are TGCGCCAGCAGCCAAGAGGCACAGGGAAGGACTGAAGCTTTCTTT.

This clone came up a few times. CDR3 amino acids: CAIGPIPYNEQFF. The CDR3, as DNA: TGTGCCATCGGGCCCATCCCCTACAATGAGCAGTTCTTC. V gene TRBV10-3 combines with J gene TRBJ2-1; D gene ambiguous. Trimming shortened V by 8 bases and J by 2 bases, and 10 bases separated the two germline ends. Germline V gene lookup returns CDR1 ENHRY and CDR2 SYGVKD. CDR3 size: 13 residues.

The chain employs TRBV5-4 and TRBJ2-1, with 10 bases that match TRBD1. Per the germline V gene, CDR1 is SGHNT and CDR2 is YYREEE (reference sequence). The J segment lost 7 bases and the V segment lost 2 bases, leaving 12 bases of the junction unmatched. The CDR3 extends over 17 amino acids. The CDR3 reads CASSFLGGGQGINEQFF. The CDR3 bases are TGTGCCAGCAGCTTTCTTGGGGGGGGACAGGGGATTAATGAGCAGTTCTTC.

This clone has a handful of counts. The chain couples TRBV4-3 to TRBJ1-1; possible D gene TRBD1, 5 bases. CDR1 is LGHNA, CDR2 YSLEER, per germline. The CDR3 sequence is 14 residues long. Trimming removed 3 bases at V and 1 base at J, with 9 bases between. Here the CDR3 DNA reads TGCGCCAGCAGCCACCAGGGTGAGAACACTGAAGCTTTCTTT. Translating gives CASSHQGENTEAFF.

The rearrangement joins TRBV28 to TRBJ1-6; TRBD1 aligns across 8 bases. Germline values: CDR1 MDHEN, CDR2 SYDVKM. After removal of 8 bases from V and 7 bases from J, the junction contained 10 bases not matched to a gene. This CDR3 has 15 residues. The CDR3 is CASGLWTGRNSPLHF. The CDR3 nucleotides are TGTGCCAGCGGCTTATGGACAGGGCGCAATTCACCCCTCCACTTT.

This rearrangement joins TRBV19 to TRBJ2-5, with a weak D call TRBD1 (6 bases). Trimming pared 5 bases from V and 3 bases from J, leaving 13 bases between. This CDR3 region has 14 residues. Germline V lookup: CDR1 LNHDA, CDR2 SQIVND (reference sequence). In DNA, the CDR3 is TGTGCCAGTAGTCTTATGGACAGAGAAGAGACCCAGTACTTC. Its protein is CASSLMDREETQYF. The full variable domain, with the rest looked up from reference TRBV19 and TRBJ2-5, is DGGITQSPKYLFRKEGQNVTLSCEQNLNHDAMYWYRQDPGQGLRLIYYSQIVNDFQKGDIAEGYSVSREKKESFPLTVTSAQKNPTAFYLCASSLMDREETQYFGPGTRLLVL.

The CDR3 loop is CASSPQTGEGEKLFF. Written as DNA, the CDR3 is TGCGCCAGCAGCCCACAGACAGGGGAGGGTGAAAAACTGTTTTTT. This rearrangement joins TRBV5-1 to TRBJ1-4; TRBD1 agrees at 8 bases. V lost 4 bases and J lost 7; bases outside the gene matches: 9. CDR1 is SGHRS and CDR2 is YFSETQ in the germline V gene. The CDR3 is 15 amino acids.

The chain recombines TRBV4-1 with TRBJ2-3, with a weak D call TRBD1 (6 bases). V was clipped by 3 bases and J by 1 base, with 26 bases between them. CDR3 length: 20 residues. The germline CDR1 and CDR2 sequences are MGHRA and YSYEKL. DNA for the CDR3: TGCGCCAGCAGCCATTTCGGACAGAGGGCTGGTCGGTTGGGCACAGATACGCAGTATTTT. Protein: CASSHFGQRAGRLGTDTQYF.

CDR3 sequence: CASSDPPTASTDTQYF. DNA of the CDR3: TGTGCCAGCAGCGACCCCCCGACAGCTAGCACAGATACGCAGTATTTT. The chain carries TRBV9 and TRBJ2-3, with a weak D call TRBD1 (5 bases). The germline CDR1 and CDR2 sequences are SGDLS and YYNGEE. The V gene lost 3 bases and the J gene lost 0 bases, with 14 bases spanning the gap. The length of the CDR3 is 16 residues.

Concerning this clone itself: The junction and the germline gene differ at one end; a read error may be behind it. The rearrangement links TRBV7-7 to TRBJ2-5; 11 bases map to TRBD2. The CDR3 sequence is 19 residues long. The germline V gene has CDR1 SSHAT and CDR2 FNYEAQ (reference sequence). The CDR3 coding sequence is TGTGCTAGCAGCTTAATGATCAGAGGTAGCGGGGGGGCCGAGGAGACCCAGTACTTC. Translating gives CASSLMIRGSGGAEETQYF.

The chain uses TRBV7-3 and TRBJ2-6; D perhaps matches TRBD1 (6 bases). Germline loops: CDR1 SGHTA, CDR2 FQGTGA. The CDR3 spans 15 residues. V shed 4 bases and J shed 0 bases, with 7 bases lying between them. The DNA for the CDR3 is TGTGCCAGCAGCTACAGGGCCTCTGGGGCCAACGTCCTGACTTTC. Protein sequence: CASSYRASGANVLTF. The full variable domain, its missing parts supplied by reference TRBV7-3 and TRBJ2-6, is GAGVSQTPSNKVTEKGKYVELRCDPISGHTALYWYRQSLGQGPEFLIYFQGTGAADDSGLPNDRFFAVRPEGSVSTLKIQRTERGDSAVYLCASSYRASGANVLTFGAGSRLTVL.

The rearrangement uses TRBV5-4 and TRBJ2-5; D gene unclear. Per germline, CDR1 SGHNT and CDR2 YYREEE (reference sequence). V was cut by 4 bases and J by 4 bases, with 8 bases left in between. The CDR3 consists of 12 residues. This CDR3 reads CASSLDGETQYF. CDR3 coding DNA: TGTGCCAGCAGCCTGGACGGAGAGACCCAGTACTTC.

V gene TRBV15 combines with J gene TRBJ1-6, with D perhaps matching TRBD1 (5 bases). Germline CDR1 is LNHNV and CDR2 is YYDKDF (reference sequence). V dropped 5 bases and J dropped 1 base, with 9 bases sitting between them. The CDR3 consists of 15 residues. Written as DNA, the CDR3 is TGTGCCACCAGCGACCGGGGGTCCTATAATTCACCCCTCCACTTT. Translating it yields CATSDRGSYNSPLHF.

V and J are TRBV3-1 (or the pseudogene TRBV3-2) and TRBJ2-4; TRBD2 matches 9 bases. The germline gives CDR1 LGHDT, CDR2 YNNKEL (reference sequence). V lost 1 base and J lost 7; bases outside the gene matches: 11. This CDR3 has 17 residues. CDR3 DNA sequence: TGTGCCAGCAGCCAAGTACGCCGGCTAGCGGGGCGCAACATTCAGTACTTC. Protein sequence: CASSQVRRLAGRNIQYF.

The V gene is TRBV3-1 (or the pseudogene TRBV3-2), the J gene TRBJ1-3; 7 positions match TRBD1. Germline V gene lookup returns CDR1 LGHDT and CDR2 YNNKEL (reference sequence). With V trimmed by 4 bases and J by 2 bases, 8 bases remained unmatched. The CDR3 runs 16 residues. CDR3 amino acids: CASSRDRAWAGNTIYF. CDR3 DNA: TGTGCCAGCAGCCGAGACAGGGCTTGGGCTGGAAACACCATATATTTT.

This sequence joins TRBV12-3 or TRBV12-4 and TRBJ2-7; no clear D. This CDR3 has 13 residues. The V gene lost 2 bases and the J gene lost 5 bases, with 10 bases spanning the gap. CDR3 bases: TGTGCCAGCAGTTTAAGTGCCCTAAACGAGCAGTACTTC. It encodes CASSLSALNEQYF.

Of note for this clone: Other DNA sequences in the sample encode the same CDR3. This chain connects TRBV5-5 to TRBJ2-7; the D gene is possibly TRBD1 (6 bases). The germline V gene encodes CDR1 SGHKS and CDR2 YYEKEE (reference sequence). V was shortened by 2 bases and J by 1 base, with 7 bases between the two germline ends. The CDR3 totals 13 residues. The CDR3 DNA follows: TGTGCCAGCAGCTTACAGGGTTCCTACGAGCAGTACTTC. It codes for CASSLQGSYEQYF.

In its sample, this clone was seen once. The chain carries TRBV14 and TRBJ1-4, with D possibly TRBD1 on 5 matching bases. Germline-derived CDR1 and CDR2 are SGHDN and FVKESK. The CDR3 length is 14 residues. Trimming took 1 base from V and 7 from J, leaving 10 bases between them. Here the CDR3 reads CASSQGLGAEKLFF. The CDR3 DNA reads TGTGCCAGCAGCCAAGGGCTAGGGGCTGAAAAACTGTTTTTT.

The chain recombines TRBV2 with TRBJ1-2; D might be TRBD1 (5 bases). Germline assignment: CDR1 SNHLY and CDR2 FYNNEI. V lost 10 bases, J lost 7 bases, and 22 bases lay in between. The CDR3 runs to 14 residues. In DNA form, the CDR3 reads TGTGCCACGGGAGGGCTTGGGGGGAGAGCTGGCTACACCTTC. It yields the protein CATGGLGGRAGYTF. Combining the CDR3 with reference TRBV2 and TRBJ1-2 gives the whole variable domain EPEVTQTPSHQVTQMGQEVILRCVPISNHLYFYWYRQILGQKVEFLVSFYNNEISEKSEIFDDQFSVERPDGSNFTLKIRSTKLEDSAMYFCATGGLGGRAGYTFGSGTRLTVV.

V usage is TRBV29-1 and J usage is TRBJ2-2; tentatively, D is TRBD2 (6 bases). From germline, CDR1 is SQVTM and CDR2 ANQGSEA. The CDR3 has 14 residues. V was trimmed by 6 bases and J by 0 bases, leaving 11 bases between them. The CDR3 DNA follows: TGCAGCGTATGGGGCGGGACGAACACCGGGGAGCTGTTTTTT. It specifies CSVWGGTNTGELFF.

The DNA for the CDR3 is TGTGCCAGCAACCGCGCGGGGAGGGGTAATGAAAAACTGTTTTTT. It is translated as CASNRAGRGNEKLFF. The V and J genes are TRBV9 and TRBJ1-4; D may be TRBD1 (5 bases). The V gene's germline CDR1 is SGDLS and CDR2 YYNGEE. This CDR3 region has 15 residues. Trimming shortened V by 6 bases and J by 4 bases, and 16 bases separated the two germline ends.

Only one count was recorded for this clone. The chain joins TRBV7-2 to TRBJ2-4, with 8 nucleotides matching TRBD2. Germline CDR1 is SGHTA and CDR2 is FQGNSA. The CDR3 extends over 16 amino acids. Trimming at V came to 5 bases and at J to 0 bases, leaving 6 bases not matched to a gene. CDR3 coding DNA: TGTGCCAGCAGCCGGGGGGGGCACCTAGCCAAAAACATTCAGTACTTC. Translation: CASSRGGHLAKNIQYF.

The V gene is TRBV5-4, the J gene TRBJ2-1, with a tentative D call TRBD2 (5 bases). This CDR3 comprises 14 residues. Trimming removed 4 bases at V and 4 bases at J, with 12 bases between. Germline V gene data show CDR1 as SGHNT and CDR2 as YYREEE (reference sequence). The CDR3 DNA reads TGTGCCAGCAGCCCCCGGGAAGTTTACAATGAGCAGTTCTTC. Residues: CASSPREVYNEQFF.

This clone was seen a few times. The V gene is TRBV5-4, the J gene TRBJ2-1; D gene unclear. The CDR3 has 13 amino acids. Germline V CDR1 and CDR2: SGHNT, YYREEE (reference sequence). V was clipped by 10 bases and J by 7 bases, with 18 bases between them. CDR3 DNA sequence: TGTGCCGCCGGCCTTGGGTGGAGTAATGAGCAGTTCTTC. It yields the protein CAAGLGWSNEQFF.

In its sample, this clone was seen once. The V call is TRBV4-2, the J call TRBJ1-2; 8 bases map to TRBD1. The J segment lost 6 bases and the V segment lost 5 bases, leaving 8 bases of the junction unmatched. Germline values: CDR1 LGHNA, CDR2 YNFKEQ. The CDR3 has 14 amino acids. The CDR3 DNA follows: TGTGCCAGCAGCTCAGGACAGGGCAACAATGGCTACACCTTC. Amino acids: CASSSGQGNNGYTF.

The rearrangement links TRBV19 to TRBJ1-2; D is ambiguous. V lost 5 bases and J 4 bases, leaving 11 bases between the germline ends. The CDR3 is 13 amino acids. The germline CDR1 and CDR2 sequences are LNHDA and SQIVND (reference sequence). The CDR3 DNA reads TGTGCCAGTAGTTCTGCACCTATCTATGGCTACACCTTC. Encoded protein: CASSSAPIYGYTF. Variable domain in full (rest from reference TRBV19 and TRBJ1-2): DGGITQSPKYLFRKEGQNVTLSCEQNLNHDAMYWYRQDPGQGLRLIYYSQIVNDFQKGDIAEGYSVSREKKESFPLTVTSAQKNPTAFYLCASSSAPIYGYTFGSGTRLTVV.

The rearrangement links TRBV30 to TRBJ1-6; 9 bases align to TRBD1. V lost 4 bases to trimming and J lost 5 bases; unmatched junction nucleotides: 6. The germline V gene has CDR1 GTSNPN and CDR2 SVGIG (reference sequence). This CDR3 comprises 15 residues. DNA of the CDR3: TGTGCCTGGAATATCCGGGACAGGGATAATTCACCCCTCCACTTT. Residues: CAWNIRDRDNSPLHF.